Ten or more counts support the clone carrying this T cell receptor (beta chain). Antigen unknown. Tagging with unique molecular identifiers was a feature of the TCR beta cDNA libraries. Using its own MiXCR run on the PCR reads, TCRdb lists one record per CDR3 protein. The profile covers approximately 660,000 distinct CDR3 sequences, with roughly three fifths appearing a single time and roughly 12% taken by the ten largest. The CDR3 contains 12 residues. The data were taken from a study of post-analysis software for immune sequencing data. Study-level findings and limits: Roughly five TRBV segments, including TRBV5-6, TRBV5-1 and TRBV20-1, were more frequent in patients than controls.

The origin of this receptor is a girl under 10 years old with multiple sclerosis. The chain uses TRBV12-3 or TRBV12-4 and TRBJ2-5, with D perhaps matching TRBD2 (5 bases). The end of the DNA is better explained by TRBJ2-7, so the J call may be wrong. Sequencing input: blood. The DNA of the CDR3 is TGTGCCAGCAGTCCTACCGGGGTCGAGCAGTACTTC. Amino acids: CASSPTGVEQYF.